Listed below are T cell receptor beta chains from one sample, sequenced in a study of CD8+CD57+ T cells in acquired aplastic anemia. MiXCR, run by TCRdb on the reads, gives a single entry per CDR3 protein. In the table there are 55,000 to 80,000 distinct CDR3 sequences, under 65% of which are singletons. The sample taken for sequencing was sorted CD4+, CD8+, or CD8+CD57+ T cells (not recorded which) from PBMCs. Every receptor here comes from a human donor in good health, serving as a control. CDR3s include the opening cysteine and the closing phenylalanine or tryptophan. A D gene is named only where the DNA matches it firmly. Clone sizes are given selectively: once, few, many, or a class where the clone is expanded.

TRBD1,TRBJ2-5,NA,TRBV29-1,CSVQGQLEQGPQYF,TGCAGCGTCCAAGGGCAACTTGAACAGGGGCCCCAGTACTTC
NA,TRBJ1-1,NA,TRBV19,CASKGDTEAFF,TGTGCCAGTAAAGGGGACACTGAAGCTTTCTTT
NA,TRBJ2-7,NA,TRBV9,CASSTNNEQYF,TGTGCCAGCAGCACCAACAACGAGCAGTACTTC
TRBD1,TRBJ1-1,many,TRBV7-9,CASSSALDREGYTEAFF,TGTGCCAGCAGCTCCGCCCTTGACAGGGAGGGGTACACTGAAGCTTTCTTT
TRBD2,TRBJ2-7,NA,TRBV10-3,CASTRGGTHEQYF,TGTGCCAGCACCCGGGGGGGAACCCACGAGCAGTACTTC
NA,TRBJ1-1,few,TRBV29-1,CSVTLGVEAFF,TGCAGCGTGACCCTGGGGGTCGAAGCTTTCTTT
TRBD2,TRBJ2-7,medium-sized,TRBV10-3,CAISWTSGPPPYEQYF,TGTGCCATCAGTTGGACTAGCGGGCCTCCCCCCTACGAGCAGTACTTC
TRBD1,TRBJ1-2,NA,TRBV29-1,CSVEEGKGAYGYTF,TGCAGCGTTGAAGAAGGGAAGGGGGCCTATGGCTACACCTTC
TRBD1,TRBJ1-4,medium-sized,TRBV10-3,CAISESSIGQGQFF,TGTGCCATCAGTGAGTCAAGTATAGGACAGGGGCAGTTTTTT
TRBD1,TRBJ2-2,NA,TRBV19,CASSIDGQGHGELFF,TGTGCCAGTAGTATAGATGGACAGGGTCACGGGGAGCTGTTTTTT
TRBD2,TRBJ2-5,NA,TRBV20-1,CSARAAGELRETQYF,TGCAGTGCTAGAGCGGCGGGGGAGCTGAGGGAGACCCAGTACTTC
TRBD1,TRBJ2-6,many,TRBV6-1,CASSVRNRDSSGANVLTF,TGTGCCAGCAGTGTAAGAAACCGGGACAGCTCTGGGGCCAACGTCCTGACTTTC
TRBD2,TRBJ2-7,NA,TRBV15,CTTSSGGYSEQYF,TGTACCACCAGTTCGGGAGGTTACAGCGAGCAGTACTTC
TRBD2,TRBJ2-7,NA,TRBV20-1,CSARGTSGVYEQYF,TGCAGTGCTCGCGGGACTAGCGGGGTCTACGAGCAGTACTTC
NA,TRBJ1-5,NA,TRBV24-1,CATSTEYNQPQHF,TGTGCCACCAGTACGGAATACAATCAGCCCCAGCATTTT
NA,TRBJ2-7,NA,TRBV29-1,CSARTDSYEQYF,TGCAGCGCCCGGACGGATTCCTACGAGCAGTACTTC
TRBD1,TRBJ2-7,few,TRBV10-2,CASSEPWTGNEQYF,TGCGCCAGCAGTGAGCCCTGGACAGGTAACGAGCAGTACTTC
NA,TRBJ1-1,NA,TRBV6-1,CASSPVTQGSTEAFF,TGTGCCAGCAGTCCAGTTACGCAGGGAAGCACTGAAGCTTTCTTT
TRBD1,TRBJ2-3,NA,TRBV29-1,CSVESRTGSTDTQYF,TGCAGCGTTGAATCCCGGACAGGGAGCACAGATACGCAGTATTTT
TRBD2,TRBJ2-1,many,TRBV12-3/TRBV12-4,CATSYSGRGKREQFF,TGTGCCACCAGTTATAGCGGGAGGGGTAAGCGGGAGCAGTTCTTC
NA,TRBJ2-4,once,TRBV20-1,CSARDLRDIQYF,TGCAGTGCTAGAGATCTGAGGGACATTCAGTACTTC
NA,TRBJ1-5,medium-sized,TRBV2,CASSERYQPQHF,TGTGCCAGCAGTGAACGTTATCAGCCCCAGCATTTT
NA,TRBJ1-5,once,TRBV19,CASCQSHSSNQPQHF,TGCGCCAGTTGCCAATCTCACAGCAGCAATCAGCCCCAGCATTTT
NA,TRBJ1-2,NA,TRBV5-5,CASSSDMNYGYTF,TGTGCCAGCAGCTCCGACATGAACTATGGCTACACCTTC
NA,TRBJ2-2,NA,TRBV18,CASSPVNTGELFF,TGTGCCAGCTCACCAGTGAACACCGGGGAGCTGTTTTTT
TRBD2,TRBJ2-1,NA,TRBV20-1,CSASDSGGAKSYNEQFF,TGCAGTGCTAGTGATAGCGGGGGGGCTAAGTCCTACAATGAGCAGTTCTTC
NA,TRBJ2-3,many,TRBV20-1,CSPEVDTQYF,TGCAGTCCGGAGGTAGATACGCAGTATTTT
NA,TRBJ1-6,NA,TRBV20-1,CSASPGTPNSPLHF,TGCAGTGCTAGTCCCGGGACACCTAATTCACCCCTCCACTTT
NA,TRBJ1-6,medium-sized,TRBV20-1,CSAYDGLGSPLHF,TGCAGTGCCTATGATGGCCTAGGTTCACCCCTCCACTTT
TRBD1,TRBJ2-7,NA,TRBV4-1,CASRDRGHEQYF,TGCGCCAGCCGGGACAGGGGCCACGAGCAGTACTTC
NA,TRBJ1-1,many,TRBV20-1,CSARDIQGWETEAFF,TGCAGTGCTAGAGATATACAGGGCTGGGAGACTGAAGCTTTCTTT
NA,TRBJ2-7,NA,TRBV5-1,CASSQDWEPTYEQYF,TGCGCCAGCAGCCAAGATTGGGAACCGACCTACGAGCAGTACTTC
TRBD1,TRBJ1-4,many,TRBV6-1,CATRDREGEKLFF,TGTGCCACCCGGGACAGGGAGGGGGAAAAACTGTTTTTT
TRBD1,TRBJ2-1,few,TRBV6-2/TRBV6-3,CASSFLKTGVHDGQFF,TGTGCCAGCAGTTTTTTGAAAACAGGGGTTCACGATGGGCAGTTCTTC
TRBD1,TRBJ1-2,NA,TRBV7-9,CASSLAGQGAYGYTF,TGTGCCAGCAGCTTAGCGGGACAGGGGGCGTATGGCTACACCTTC
NA,TRBJ1-1,NA,TRBV29-1,CSVRQPNTEAFF,TGCAGCGTTCGACAGCCCAACACTGAAGCTTTCTTT
NA,TRBJ1-6,many,TRBV5-6,CASSLGTDNSPLHF,TGTGCCAGCAGCTTGGGGACAGATAATTCACCCCTCCACTTT
NA,TRBJ2-1,NA,TRBV7-3,CASSLTPYNEQFF,TGTGCCAGCAGCCTAACCCCCTACAATGAGCAGTTCTTC
NA,TRBJ2-1,NA,TRBV14,CASRELGPYTEQFF,TGTGCCAGTCGGGAGCTGGGACCTTACACTGAGCAGTTCTTC
NA,TRBJ2-7,NA,TRBV10-3,CAISSGRTPYERYF,TGTGCCATCAGTTCGGGGAGGACTCCTTACGAGCGGTACTTC
NA,TRBJ1-1,NA,TRBV6-1,CASSQDRMVAEAFF,TGTGCCAGCAGTCAGGACCGAATGGTTGCTGAAGCTTTCTTT
TRBD2,TRBJ2-3,NA,TRBV20-1,CSARDLGTSGDSDTQYF,TGCAGTGCTAGAGATCTCGGGACTAGCGGGGACTCAGATACGCAGTATTTT